What follows are 4 T cell receptor beta chains derived from one specimen sequenced in a study of technical replicates of blood from a handful of donors. The method was immunoSEQ multiplex PCR; TCRdb's version includes in-frame clones alone and lacks a portion of them. The table shows approximately 76,000 clones, with around 90% occurring only once. The specimen was T cells isolated from PBMCs. The receptors come from a human donor in good health.

On this clone itself: Compared with germline, one end of the junction differs, possibly owing to a read error. The genes are TRBV6-1 and TRBJ1-5, with D perhaps TRBD1 (5 bases). Germline CDR1 MNHNS, CDR2 SASEGT. This CDR3 contains 15 residues. The CDR3 bases are TGTGCCGGCAGTGCTCAGGGAGGGAGCAATCAGCCCCAGCATTTT. It codes for CAGSAQGGSNQPQHF.

The rearrangement joins TRBV7-6 to TRBJ2-5; 7 bases are a match to TRBD1. Germline V gene sequence: CDR1 SGHVS, CDR2 FNYEAQ. With 5 bases clipped from V and 3 bases from J, the junction kept 18 bases outside the gene matches. The CDR3 length is 18 residues. The CDR3 sequence is CASSAWTGLGRWEETQYF. CDR3 sequence (DNA): TGTGCCAGCAGCGCTTGGACAGGCCTTGGCCGGTGGGAAGAGACCCAGTACTTC.

The chain links TRBV28 to TRBJ1-5; D is perhaps TRBD1 (6 bases). Germline loops: CDR1 MDHEN, CDR2 SYDVKM. V was clipped by 3 bases and J by 3 bases, with 12 bases between them. This CDR3 has 15 amino acids. In DNA form, the CDR3 reads TGTGCCAGCAGTTTTGTCGGACAGAACAATCAGCCCCAGCATTTT. Translation gives CASSFVGQNNQPQHF.

The gene calls are TRBV7-2 and TRBJ2-7; tentatively, D is TRBD2 (8 bases). This CDR3 is built from 14 residues. Germline assignment: CDR1 SGHTA and CDR2 FQGNSA. The V end was cut by 5 bases, the J end by 6 bases, with 17 bases between. The CDR3, as DNA: TGTGCCAGCAGCCGGGGGGGGACAGCCGGCGAGCAGTACTTC. This codes for CASSRGGTAGEQYF.